What follows describes a single T cell receptor beta chain. Its antigen is as yet unknown. The entry originates in a study of cytomegalovirus exposure and HLA in healthy donors. The CDR3 is 11 residues long. V was shortened by 4 bases and J by 8 bases, with 8 bases between the two germline ends. The germline CDR1 and CDR2 sequences are SGHVS and FQNEAQ. The PCR had 60 Vbeta and 13 Jbeta primers. The repertoire was sequenced with immunoSEQ multiplex PCR; TCRdb's copy has only in-frame clones and lacks some. The sample yields approximately 120,000 clones, roughly three quarters seen once. Study results and limitations: In a later analysis, HLA-associated beta chains showed higher expansion and lower generation probabilities than comparable chains. Later analysis suggested most CMV-associated TCR beta chains were HLA-restricted.

The sequence derives from a woman aged 50 to 60 in good health and CMV-seropositive. The gene calls are TRBV7-8 and TRBJ1-2; the D is unclear. Material: PBMCs. The CDR3: CASSSGRGYTF. CDR3 coding DNA: TGTGCCAGCAGCTCGGGGAGGGGCTACACCTTC.